This TCR beta chain was observed in a study of T cells in Graves' hyperthyroidism and ophthalmopathy. On the study more broadly: The blood sample was taken at first diagnosis, before treatment began.

General study findings and limits: Ophthalmopathy stood apart from stable hyperthyroidism in a 13 V-J model.

Newly diagnosed hyperthyroidism patients aged 18 to 65 years had disease lasting under 2 months. PBMCs came from around 9.7 ml fresh peripheral blood. TCR beta CDR3 sequences were amplified from RNA transcripts. TCR CDR3 underwent first-round RT-PCR with the HTBI primer set. One entry per CDR3 protein, called by TCRdb with MiXCR from the multiplex PCR reads. The table has about 200,000 distinct CDR3 sequences, approximately 16% seen once. CDR1 SQVTM and CDR2 ANQGSEA come from the germline V gene. V gave up 5 bases and J gave up 9 bases, with 16 bases separating them. The length of the CDR3 is 12 residues. This clonotype has a handful of counts. Its antigen is not known.

The sample comprised blood. This chain links TRBV29-1 with TRBJ1-1; tentative D call: TRBD1 (5 bases). The sequence came from a woman in her 50s with Graves' hyperthyroidism. The CDR3 loop reads CSVNVPGLKAFF. The DNA for the CDR3 is TGCAGCGTTAACGTTCCGGGGCTTAAAGCTTTCTTT.